The rows below give T cell receptor beta chains drawn from one sample of a study of vaccination and CD4 T cells after COVID-19. TCRdb redid the calling of the PCR reads with MiXCR, one entry per CDR3 protein. This table holds roughly 7,000 distinct CDR3 sequences, around 46% found once. No cognate antigen is known for these TCRs. The sequenced sample consisted of CD4+ T cells from blood, cultured in vitro. These receptors were obtained from a human donor in good health. CDR3s include the opening cysteine and the closing phenylalanine or tryptophan. A D gene is named only where the DNA matches it firmly. The listing skips clone size in some rows; elsewhere it reads once, few, many or a size class.

TRBD2,NA,TRBV12-3/TRBV12-4,TRBJ2-5,TGTGCCAGCAGAACTACCGGTGGGGGGGTCTATGAAGAGACCCAGTACTTC,CASRTTGGGVYEETQYF
TRBD2,once,TRBV25-1,TRBJ2-3,TGTGCCAGCAGCGGGGGGGAAGCTAGCACAGATACGCAGTATTTT,CASSGGEASTDTQYF
NA,NA,TRBV20-1,TRBJ2-3,TGCAGTGCTCGCGGGGAGACAGATACGCAGTATTTT,CSARGETDTQYF
NA,NA,TRBV10-2,TRBJ1-2,TGCGCCAGCAGTCGGGGGGCTGGCCCCGACACCTTC,CASSRGAGPDTF
NA,NA,TRBV7-9,TRBJ2-1,TGTGCCAGCAGCTTAGACTACAATGAGCAGTTCTTC,CASSLDYNEQFF
NA,few,TRBV10-1,TRBJ1-1,TGCGCCAGCAGTGAGGGACAGTCCGAAGCTTTCTTT,CASSEGQSEAFF
NA,NA,TRBV6-5,TRBJ1-6,TGTGCCAGCAGTTTTATCCGGCCCTCCAATTCACCCCTCCACTTT,CASSFIRPSNSPLHF
NA,NA,TRBV10-3,TRBJ2-1,TGTGCCATCAGTGAGTCCGCCGCGACAGAGCAGTTCTTC,CAISESAATEQFF
TRBD1,NA,TRBV6-1,TRBJ1-5,TGTGCCAGCAGTGAGACAGGGGGAGGGCAGCCCCAGCATTTT,CASSETGGGQPQHF
NA,NA,TRBV23-1,TRBJ1-5,TGCGCCAGCCCCGGGTGCGGCAATCAGCCCCAGCATTTT,CASPGCGNQPQHF
NA,few,TRBV20-1,TRBJ2-3,TGCAGTGCTAGAGAACCAATTGAGAGCACAGATACGCAGTATTTT,CSAREPIESTDTQYF
NA,NA,TRBV6-5,TRBJ1-5,TGTGCCAGCAGTTTTGCGGATGGGACCTTGTTACTTGGGAATCAGCCCCAGCATTTT,CASSFADGTLLLGNQPQHF